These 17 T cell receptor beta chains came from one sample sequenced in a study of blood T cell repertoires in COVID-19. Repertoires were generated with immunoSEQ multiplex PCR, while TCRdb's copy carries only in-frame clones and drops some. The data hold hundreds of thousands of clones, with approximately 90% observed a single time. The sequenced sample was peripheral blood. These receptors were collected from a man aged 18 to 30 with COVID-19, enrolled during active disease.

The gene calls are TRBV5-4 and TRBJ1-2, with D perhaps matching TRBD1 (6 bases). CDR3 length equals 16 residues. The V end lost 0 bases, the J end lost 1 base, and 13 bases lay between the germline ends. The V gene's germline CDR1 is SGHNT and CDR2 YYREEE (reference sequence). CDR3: CASSLERGGGNYGYTF. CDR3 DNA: TGTGCCAGCAGCTTGGAACGGGGAGGGGGTAACTATGGCTACACCTTC.

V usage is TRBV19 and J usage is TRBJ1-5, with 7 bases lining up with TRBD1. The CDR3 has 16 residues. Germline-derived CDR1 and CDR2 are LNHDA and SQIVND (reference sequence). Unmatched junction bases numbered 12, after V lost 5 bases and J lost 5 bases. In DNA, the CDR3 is TGTGCCAGTAGTCCACACCCGACAGGGTCGGATCAGCCCCAGCATTTT. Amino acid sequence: CASSPHPTGSDQPQHF.

The CDR3 DNA reads TGTGCCAGCAGCTTAATCAGAGGGGAGACCCAGTACTTC. This translates into CASSLIRGETQYF. The chain joins TRBV11-3 to TRBJ2-5; D is possibly TRBD2 (5 bases). Looked up from germline, CDR1 is SGHNT and CDR2 is YENEEA. This CDR3 comprises 13 residues. The V end was cut by 2 bases, the J end by 5 bases, with 9 bases between. Complete variable domain (other parts from reference TRBV11-3 and TRBJ2-5): EAGVVQSPRYKIIEKKQPVAFWCNPISGHNTLYWYLQNLGQGPELLIRYENEEAVDDSQLPKDRFSAERLKGVDSTLKIQPAELGDSAVYLCASSLIRGETQYFGPGTRLLVL.

The CDR3 region has the DNA TGTGCCAGCAGCCCGGACAGGGGGGGCTACGAGCAGTACTTC. Amino acid sequence: CASSPDRGGYEQYF. The chain is built from TRBV27 and TRBJ2-7; TRBD1 matches 10 bases. Germline V gene data show CDR1 as MNHEY and CDR2 as SMNVEV (reference sequence). Losses at the gene ends were 6 bases for V and 3 bases for J; bases not matched to a gene: 5. The length of the CDR3 is 14 residues.

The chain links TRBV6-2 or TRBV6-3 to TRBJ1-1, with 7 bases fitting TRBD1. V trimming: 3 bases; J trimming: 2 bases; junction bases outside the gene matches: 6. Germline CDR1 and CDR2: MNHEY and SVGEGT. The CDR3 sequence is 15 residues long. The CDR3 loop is CASSYSDRANTEAFF. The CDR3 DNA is TGTGCCAGCAGTTATTCCGACAGGGCAAACACTGAAGCTTTCTTT.

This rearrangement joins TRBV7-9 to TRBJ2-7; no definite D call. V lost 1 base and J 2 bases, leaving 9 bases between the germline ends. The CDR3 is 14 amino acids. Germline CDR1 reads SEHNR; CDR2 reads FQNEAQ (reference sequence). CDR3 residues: CASSLEVRTYEQYF. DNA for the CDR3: TGTGCCAGCAGCTTAGAAGTGCGGACCTACGAGCAGTACTTC.

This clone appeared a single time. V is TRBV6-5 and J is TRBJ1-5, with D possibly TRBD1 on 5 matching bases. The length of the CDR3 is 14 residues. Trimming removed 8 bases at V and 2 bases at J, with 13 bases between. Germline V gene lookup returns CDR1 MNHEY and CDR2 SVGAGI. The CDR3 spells CASSGWGGNQPQHF. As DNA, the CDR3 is TGTGCCAGCTCAGGTTGGGGGGGCAATCAGCCCCAGCATTTT.

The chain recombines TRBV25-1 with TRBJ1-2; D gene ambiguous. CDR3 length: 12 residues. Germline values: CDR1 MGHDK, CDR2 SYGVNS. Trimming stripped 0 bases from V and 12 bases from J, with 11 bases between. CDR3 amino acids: CASSEYSDPDTF. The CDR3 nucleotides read TGTGCCAGCAGTGAATATAGCGATCCTGACACCTTC.

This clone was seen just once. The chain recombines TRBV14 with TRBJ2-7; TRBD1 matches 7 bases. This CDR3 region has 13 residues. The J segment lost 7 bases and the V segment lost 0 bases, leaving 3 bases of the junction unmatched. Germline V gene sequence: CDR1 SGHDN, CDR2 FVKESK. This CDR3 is CASSQERGREQYF. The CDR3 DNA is TGTGCCAGCAGCCAAGAGAGGGGGCGGGAGCAGTACTTC. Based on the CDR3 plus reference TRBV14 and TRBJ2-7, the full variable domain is EAGVTQFPSHSVIEKGQTVTLRCDPISGHDNLYWYRRVMGKEIKFLLHFVKESKQDESGMPNNRFLAERTGGTYSTLKVQPAELEDSGVYFCASSQERGREQYFGPGTRLTVT.

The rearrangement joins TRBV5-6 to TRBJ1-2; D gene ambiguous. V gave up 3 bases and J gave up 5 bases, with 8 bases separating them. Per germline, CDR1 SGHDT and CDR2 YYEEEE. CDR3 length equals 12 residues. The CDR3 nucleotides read TGTGCCAGCAGCTCTTATTCGTATGGCTACACCTTC. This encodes CASSSYSYGYTF. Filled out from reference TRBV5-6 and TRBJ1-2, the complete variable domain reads DAGVTQSPTHLIKTRGQQVTLRCSPKSGHDTVSWYQQALGQGPQFIFQYYEEEERQRGNFPDRFSGHQFPNYSSELNVNALLLGDSALYLCASSSYSYGYTFGSGTRLTVV.

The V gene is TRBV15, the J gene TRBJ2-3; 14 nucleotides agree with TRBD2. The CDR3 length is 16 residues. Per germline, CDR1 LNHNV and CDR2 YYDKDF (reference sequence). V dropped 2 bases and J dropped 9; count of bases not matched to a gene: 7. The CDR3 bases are TGTGCCACCAGCAGACGGACTAGCGGGAGGCCCGAAACGCAGTATTTT. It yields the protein CATSRRTSGRPETQYF.

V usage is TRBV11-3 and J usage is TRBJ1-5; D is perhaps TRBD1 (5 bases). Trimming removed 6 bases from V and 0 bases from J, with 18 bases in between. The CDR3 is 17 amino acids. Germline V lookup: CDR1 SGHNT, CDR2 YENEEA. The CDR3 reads CASRPGTRPYSNQPQHF. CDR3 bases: TGTGCCAGCAGGCCAGGGACTCGACCTTATAGCAATCAGCCCCAGCATTTT.

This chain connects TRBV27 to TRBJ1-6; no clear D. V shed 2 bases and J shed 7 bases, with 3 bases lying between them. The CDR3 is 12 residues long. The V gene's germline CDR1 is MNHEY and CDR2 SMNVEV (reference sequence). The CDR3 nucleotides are TGTGCCAGCAGTTTACGGAATTCACCCCTCCACTTT. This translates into CASSLRNSPLHF.

The CDR3 here is CASAGSGRANFTGELFF. The CDR3 DNA sequence: TGTGCCAGCGCGGGCAGCGGGAGGGCCAACTTCACCGGGGAGCTGTTTTTT. The chain joins TRBV11-2 to TRBJ2-2, with 10 bases matching TRBD2. There are 17 residues in the CDR3. V was pared by 8 bases and J by 4 bases, with 13 bases of the junction left unmatched. Per germline, CDR1 SGHAT and CDR2 FQNNGV.

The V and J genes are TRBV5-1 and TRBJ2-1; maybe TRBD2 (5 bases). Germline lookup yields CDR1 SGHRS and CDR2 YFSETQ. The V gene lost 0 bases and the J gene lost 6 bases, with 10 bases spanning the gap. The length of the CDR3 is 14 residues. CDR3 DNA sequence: TGCGCCAGCAGCTTGGAATCCCTAGCCAATGAGCAGTTCTTC. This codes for CASSLESLANEQFF. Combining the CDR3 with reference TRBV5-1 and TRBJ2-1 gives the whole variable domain KAGVTQTPRYLIKTRGQQVTLSCSPISGHRSVSWYQQTPGQGLQFLFEYFSETQRNKGNFPGRFSGRQFSNSRSEMNVSTLELGDSALYLCASSLESLANEQFFGPGTRLTVL.

This chain's CDR3 is CASSEVAGGADTQYF. The CDR3, as DNA: TGTGCCAGCAGTGAAGTAGCGGGGGGTGCAGATACGCAGTATTTT. The chain is built from TRBV25-1 and TRBJ2-3; 10 bases align to TRBD2. Per germline, CDR1 MGHDK and CDR2 SYGVNS. V shed 2 bases, J shed 4 bases, and the junction held 3 bases outside the gene matches. CDR3 size: 15 residues.

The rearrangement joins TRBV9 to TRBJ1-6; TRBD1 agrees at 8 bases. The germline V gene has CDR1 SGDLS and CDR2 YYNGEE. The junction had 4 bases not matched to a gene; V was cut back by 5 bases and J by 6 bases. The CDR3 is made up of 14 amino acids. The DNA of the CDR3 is TGTGCCAGCAGAGGAACAGGGGGTAATTCACCCCTCCACTTT. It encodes CASRGTGGNSPLHF.